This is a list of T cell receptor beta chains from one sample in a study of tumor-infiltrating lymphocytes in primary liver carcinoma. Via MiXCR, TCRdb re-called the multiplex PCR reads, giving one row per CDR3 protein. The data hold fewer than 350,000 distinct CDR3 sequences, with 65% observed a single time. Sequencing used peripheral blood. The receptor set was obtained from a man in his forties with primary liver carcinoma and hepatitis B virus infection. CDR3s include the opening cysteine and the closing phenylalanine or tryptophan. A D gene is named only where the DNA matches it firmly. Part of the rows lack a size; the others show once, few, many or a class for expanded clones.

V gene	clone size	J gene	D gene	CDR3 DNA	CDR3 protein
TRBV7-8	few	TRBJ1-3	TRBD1	TGTGCCGTAAGACAGGGGGCATCTGGAAACACCATACATTTT	CAVRQGASGNTIHF
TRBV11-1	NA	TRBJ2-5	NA	TGTGCCAGCAGCCCCTATAGCACAGGAGAGACCCAGTATTTC	CASSPYSTGETQYF
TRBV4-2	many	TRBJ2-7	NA	TGTGCCAGCAGCCAAGACGGCGGGCAGTCCAGCTCCTACGAGCAGTACTTC	CASSQDGGQSSSYEQYF
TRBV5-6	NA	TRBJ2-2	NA	TGTGCCAGCAGCTCCCCACCGGGACGGCCCCGGACCGGGGAGCTGTTTTTT	CASSSPPGRPRTGELFF
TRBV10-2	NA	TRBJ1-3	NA	TGCGCCAGCAGTGGAAGCTCTGGAAACACCATATATTTT	CASSGSSGNTIYF
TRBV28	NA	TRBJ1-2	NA	TGTGCCAGCAGTTTATGGGGAGACTATGGCTACACCTTC	CASSLWGDYGYTF
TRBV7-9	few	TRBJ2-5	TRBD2	TGTGCCAGCAGCCCCCCCGGGGGGAAAGAGACCCAGTACTTC	CASSPPGGKETQYF
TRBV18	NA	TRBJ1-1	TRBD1	TGTGCCAGCTCACCCTTAACAGGGGAGGGAACTGAAACTTTCTTT	CASSPLTGEGTETFF
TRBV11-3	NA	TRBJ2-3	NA	TGTAGCAGCAGCTATGATCCGGGAGATACGCAATATTTT	CSSSYDPGDTQYF
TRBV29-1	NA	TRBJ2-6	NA	TGCAGCGTTGCAGCAGTATCTGGGGCCAGCCTCCTGACTTTC	CSVAAVSGASLLTF
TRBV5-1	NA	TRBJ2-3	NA	TGCGCCAGCAGCTTAGATACGATCGTGGATACGCAGTATTTT	CASSLDTIVDTQYF
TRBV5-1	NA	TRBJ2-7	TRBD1	TGCGCCAGCAGCTTTCAACAGGGGAACGAGCAGTACTTC	CASSFQQGNEQYF
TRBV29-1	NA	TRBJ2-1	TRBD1	TGCAGCGCATCACAGGGGGTCTTGAATAATGAGCAGTTCTTC	CSASQGVLNNEQFF
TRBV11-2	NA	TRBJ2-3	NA	TGTGCCAGCAACTTCGGCGGGTCTACCACAGATACGCAGTATTTT	CASNFGGSTTDTQYF
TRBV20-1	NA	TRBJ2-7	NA	TGCAGTGCTAGTCCTTTGGCTAGCGCTAACTACGAGCAGTACTTC	CSASPLASANYEQYF
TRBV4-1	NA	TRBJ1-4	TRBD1	TGCGCCAACAGCCAAGGGACAGGGGGCACGGAAAAACTGTTTTTT	CANSQGTGGTEKLFF
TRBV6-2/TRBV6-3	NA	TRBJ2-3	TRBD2	TGTACCAGCTGTTACGGTCTAGCGGGAATCACAGATACGCAGTATTTT	CTSCYGLAGITDTQYF
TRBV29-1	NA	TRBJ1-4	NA	TGCAGCAATACACTCCGAGAAAAACTGTTTTTT	CSNTLREKLFF
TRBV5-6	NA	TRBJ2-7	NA	TGTGCCAGCAGCTTGGACGTGCCTGGGGGGCAGTACTTC	CASSLDVPGGQYF
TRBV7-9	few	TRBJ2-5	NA	TGTGCCAGCAGCCCTGGAGGACTACCACAGTACTTC	CASSPGGLPQYF